A selection of T cell receptor beta chains follows, all from one sample in a study of cytomegalovirus exposure and HLA in healthy donors. Data came from immunoSEQ multiplex PCR; TCRdb stores just in-frame clones and leaves some out. The repertoire has 150,000 to 200,000 clones, roughly 80% of them found once; the top ten carry more than 1.1%. Sequenced material: PBMCs. Receptors originate from a woman aged 25 to 45 in good health and CMV-seronegative. The CDR3 runs from the conserved cysteine through the conserved F or W. A D gene is named only where the DNA matches it firmly. Clone size is given for some rows only: seen once, a few or many times, or a class if the clone is expanded.

v_gene	abundance	j_gene	d_gene	CDR3nt	CDR3aa
TRBV27	-	TRBJ1-1	TRBD1	TGTGCCAGCAGACCAAGGACAGGGGCGAACACTGAAGCTTTCTTT	CASRPRTGANTEAFF
TRBV7-8	few	TRBJ1-4	-	TGTGCCAGCACCGACTACACGGGAGAAAAACTGTTTTTT	CASTDYTGEKLFF
TRBV6-6	few	TRBJ1-5	TRBD1	TGTGCCAGCAGCAACAGGGGGCGAGGGAGCAATCAGCCCCAGCATTTT	CASSNRGRGSNQPQHF
TRBV6-1	-	TRBJ1-6	-	TGTGCCAGCAGTGATAACAGGGTTCCCTCCTATAATTCACCCCTCCACTTT	CASSDNRVPSYNSPLHF
TRBV6-5	-	TRBJ1-1	TRBD1	TGTGCCAGCAGTTTGACAGGGCCCGGGAGTGGGGCTTTCTTT	CASSLTGPGSGAFF
TRBV7-9	-	TRBJ1-5	TRBD1	TGTGCCAGCAGCCAGACAGGGGGCTCGGATCAGCCCCAGCATTTT	CASSQTGGSDQPQHF
TRBV7-3	-	TRBJ2-6	TRBD2	TGTGCCAGCAGCTCGGCGGGGGCTGGGGCCAACGTCCTGACTTTC	CASSSAGAGANVLTF
TRBV10-3	-	TRBJ2-3	-	TGTGCCATCAGGTCTAGCACAGATACGCAGTATTTT	CAIRSSTDTQYF
TRBV19	-	TRBJ1-2	-	TGTGCCAGTAGTATCTCGGGGAGAAACTGGTACGGCTACACCTTC	CASSISGRNWYGYTF
TRBV5-4	-	TRBJ2-5	-	TGTGCCAGCACCAGAGGGGGAGTTCGAGAGACCCAGTACTTC	CASTRGGVRETQYF
TRBV2	-	TRBJ1-4	TRBD1	TGTGCCAGCAGTGGGGACAGGGAAGGGAATGAAAAACTGTTTTTT	CASSGDREGNEKLFF
TRBV7-9	-	TRBJ1-2	TRBD1	TGTGCCAGCAGCTTAGTGGTGACAGGGGGCAGAGGCTATGGCTACACCTTC	CASSLVVTGGRGYGYTF
TRBV5-4	-	TRBJ2-2	-	TGTGCCAGCAGCTCCGGACTCAACACCGGGGAGCTGTTTTTT	CASSSGLNTGELFF
TRBV7-9	-	TRBJ2-7	TRBD1	TGTGCCAGCAGCACGCCGGGACAGGGGATCTACGAGCAGTACTTC	CASSTPGQGIYEQYF
TRBV2	-	TRBJ2-1	-	TGTGCCAGCAGCGCCGACGGCGCAGGCAAGTTCTTC	CASSADGAGKFF
TRBV2	-	TRBJ2-1	TRBD1	TGTGCCAGCAATCGGGACAGCTCCTACAATGAGCAGTTCTTC	CASNRDSSYNEQFF
TRBV4-2	-	TRBJ1-3	-	TGTGCCAGCAGCCCGCGAAGTGGGGGGAAGCCTGGAAACACCATATATTTT	CASSPRSGGKPGNTIYF
TRBV4-1	-	TRBJ1-6	-	TGCGCCAGCAGCTCGGAGGGTTCCCTTTATAATTCACCCCTCCACTTT	CASSSEGSLYNSPLHF
TRBV28	-	TRBJ2-1	TRBD2	TGTGCCAGCAGTTTATACGGGGGGGCCTACAATGAGCAGTTCTTC	CASSLYGGAYNEQFF
TRBV7-9	-	TRBJ2-3	-	TGTGCCAGCAGCTTCGCCGGGGTTAGCACAGATACGCAGTATTTT	CASSFAGVSTDTQYF
TRBV7-2	-	TRBJ2-1	TRBD2	TGTGCCAGCAGCTTCCCCAGGGCGGGGGGCTACAATGAGCAGTTCTTC	CASSFPRAGGYNEQFF
TRBV7-2	medium-sized	TRBJ1-5	TRBD1	TGTGCCAGCAGCTCGACAGGGGTTCCGCATTTT	CASSSTGVPHF